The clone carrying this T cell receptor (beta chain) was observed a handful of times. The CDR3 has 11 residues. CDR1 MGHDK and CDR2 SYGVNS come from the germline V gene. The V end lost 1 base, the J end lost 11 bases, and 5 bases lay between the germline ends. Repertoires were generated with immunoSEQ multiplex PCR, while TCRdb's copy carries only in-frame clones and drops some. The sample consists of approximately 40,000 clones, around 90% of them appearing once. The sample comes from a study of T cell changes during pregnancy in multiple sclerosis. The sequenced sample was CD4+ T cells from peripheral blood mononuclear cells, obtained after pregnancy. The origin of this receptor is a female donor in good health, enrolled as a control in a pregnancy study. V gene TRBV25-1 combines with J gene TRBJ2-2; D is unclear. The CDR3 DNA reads TGTGCCAGCAGTGAATTGGGCGAGCTGTTTTTT. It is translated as CASSELGELFF.